The following is a TCR beta chain sequence with its context. The method was immunoSEQ multiplex PCR; TCRdb's version includes in-frame clones alone and lacks a portion of them. This sample has approximately 1,000,000 clones; approximately 80% occur once, and the top ten carry almost 0.9%. This record comes from a study of shared clonotypes between healthy human individuals. Trimming cost V 5 bases and J 3 bases, with 18 bases left between them. The germline gives CDR1 SEHNR, CDR2 FQNEAQ (reference sequence). The CDR3 is 16 amino acids. This receptor was taken from a man aged 18 to 30 in good health. Some clones in this sample may be carry-over from other donors' samples. Sequenced material: memory CD4+ T cells from PBMCs. This sample's subset: CD45RA-negative fraction. V gene TRBV7-9 combines with J gene TRBJ2-3; D possibly corresponds to TRBD1 (6 bases). This CDR3 reads CASSRLGGRSTDTQYF. DNA of the CDR3: TGTGCCAGCAGCCGACTTGGGGGCCGAAGTACAGATACGCAGTATTTT.